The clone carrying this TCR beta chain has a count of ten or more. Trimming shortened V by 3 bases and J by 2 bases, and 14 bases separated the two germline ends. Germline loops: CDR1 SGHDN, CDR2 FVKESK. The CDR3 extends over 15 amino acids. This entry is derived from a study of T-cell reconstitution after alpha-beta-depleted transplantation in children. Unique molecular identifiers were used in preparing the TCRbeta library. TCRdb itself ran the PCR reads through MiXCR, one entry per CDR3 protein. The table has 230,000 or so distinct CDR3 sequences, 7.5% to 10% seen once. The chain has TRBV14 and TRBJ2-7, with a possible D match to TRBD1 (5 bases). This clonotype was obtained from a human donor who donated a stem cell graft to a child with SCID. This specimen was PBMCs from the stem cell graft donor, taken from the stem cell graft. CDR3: CASSHLEGAAYEQYF. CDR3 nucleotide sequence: TGTGCCAGCAGCCATCTGGAAGGGGCCGCCTACGAGCAGTACTTC.